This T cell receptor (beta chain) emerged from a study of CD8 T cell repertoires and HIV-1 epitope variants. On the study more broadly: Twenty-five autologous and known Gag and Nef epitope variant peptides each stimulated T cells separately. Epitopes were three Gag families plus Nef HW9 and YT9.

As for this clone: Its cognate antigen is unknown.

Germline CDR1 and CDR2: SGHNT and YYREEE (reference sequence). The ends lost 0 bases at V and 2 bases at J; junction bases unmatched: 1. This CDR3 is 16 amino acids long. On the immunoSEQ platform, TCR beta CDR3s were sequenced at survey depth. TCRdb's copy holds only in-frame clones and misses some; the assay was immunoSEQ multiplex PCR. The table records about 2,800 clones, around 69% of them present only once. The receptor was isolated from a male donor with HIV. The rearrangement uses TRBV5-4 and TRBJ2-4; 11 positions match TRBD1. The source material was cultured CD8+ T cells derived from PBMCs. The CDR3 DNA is TGTGCCAGCAGCTTGGGGGACAGGGGGACCAAAAACATTCAGTACTTC. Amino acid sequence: CASSLGDRGTKNIQYF.